One and the same sample provided the 11 T cell receptor beta chains below, sequenced in a study of blood T cell repertoires in COVID-19. Sequenced by immunoSEQ multiplex PCR; TCRdb stores in-frame clones only, minus some. Here the sample spans approximately 76,000 clones, roughly nine tenths being singletons. Sequenced sample: peripheral blood. All receptors derive from a young man with acute or convalescent COVID-19.

The V and J genes are TRBV28 and TRBJ1-1; 9 bases are shared with TRBD1. The CDR3 runs 15 residues. The germline CDR1 and CDR2 sequences are MDHEN and SYDVKM. Trimming cost V 5 bases and J 1 base; bases outside gene matches: 5. The CDR3 coding sequence is TGTGCCAGCAGTCGGACAGGGGCCTCGAACACTGAAGCTTTCTTT. The encoded protein is CASSRTGASNTEAFF.

The chain recombines TRBV5-6 with TRBJ2-2, with no clear D. Looked up from germline, CDR1 is SGHDT and CDR2 is YYEEEE. This CDR3 has 15 residues. With 0 bases removed from V and 4 bases from J, the gap between germline ends came to 10 bases. CDR3 bases: TGTGCCAGCAGCTTGGCTGCTCTAGGCACCGGGGAGCTGTTTTTT. This gives the protein CASSLAALGTGELFF.

The CDR3 DNA is TGCGCCAGCAGCCCCGACAGCTCTGGGGCCAACGTCCTGACTTTC. Amino acids: CASSPDSSGANVLTF. This sequence joins TRBV5-1 and TRBJ2-6; tentatively, D is TRBD1 (5 bases). There are 15 residues in the CDR3. Germline CDR1 reads SGHRS; CDR2 reads YFSETQ. Trimming left V 4 bases short and J 0 bases short, with 8 bases between.

The rearrangement links TRBV6-4 to TRBJ1-1, with D possibly matching TRBD1 (6 bases). This CDR3 is 13 amino acids long. Trimming cost V 2 bases and J 4 bases, with 8 bases left between them. Germline CDR1 reads MRHNA; CDR2 reads SNTAGT. The CDR3 bases are TGTGCCAGCAGTGACAGGGGGATCACTGAAGCTTTCTTT. It yields the protein CASSDRGITEAFF.

V is TRBV11-2 and J is TRBJ1-2; 7 nucleotides align to TRBD1. The CDR3 has 13 residues. V lost 5 bases, J lost 4 bases, and 4 bases stayed unmatched. Germline V lookup: CDR1 SGHAT, CDR2 FQNNGV. This CDR3 is CASSRDRTYGYTF. CDR3 in DNA: TGTGCCAGCAGCCGGGACAGAACCTATGGCTACACCTTC.

The chain joins TRBV10-2 to TRBJ2-1, with 7 bases fitting TRBD2. After removal of 6 bases from V and 3 bases from J, the junction contained 14 bases not matched to a gene. From germline, CDR1 is WSHSY and CDR2 SAAADI. This CDR3 has 17 amino acids. The CDR3 loop is CASRDRKREKGYNEQFF. Written as DNA, the CDR3 is TGCGCCAGCAGAGACCGAAAGCGGGAAAAAGGCTACAATGAGCAGTTCTTC.

The chain joins TRBV9 to TRBJ2-3, with 15 bases that match TRBD2. Germline CDR1 and CDR2: SGDLS and YYNGEE. Germline trimming cut 4 bases from V and 6 bases from J; bases unmatched to any gene: 6. This CDR3 is built from 16 residues. CDR3: CASSSGLAGGMDTQYF. Written as DNA, the CDR3 is TGTGCCAGCAGCTCAGGACTAGCGGGAGGGATGGATACGCAGTATTTT.

This clone was counted a single time. The chain is built from TRBV7-9 and TRBJ1-4; D ambiguous. Germline CDR1 SEHNR, CDR2 FQNEAQ (reference sequence). V lost 0 bases and J 8 bases, leaving 13 bases between the germline ends. This CDR3 is 15 amino acids long. In nucleotides, the CDR3 is TGTGCCAGCAGCTTAGCCCTAGGTCGAGGGGAAAAACTGTTTTTT. Amino acids: CASSLALGRGEKLFF. Full variable domain (remainder filled in from reference TRBV7-9 and TRBJ1-4): DTGVSQNPRHKITKRGQNVTFRCDPISEHNRLYWYRQTLGQGPEFLTYFQNEAQLEKSRLLSDRFSAERPKGSFSTLEIQRTEQGDSAMYLCASSLALGRGEKLFFGSGTQLSVL.

This clone has only a few counts. The V gene is TRBV7-2, the J gene TRBJ2-7; TRBD2 matches 13 bases. The CDR3 length is 14 residues. From germline, CDR1 is SGHTA and CDR2 FQGNSA. V was pared by 4 bases and J by 7 bases, with 4 bases of the junction left unmatched. The CDR3 DNA reads as TGTGCCAGCAGCTCCGGACTAGCGGGAGAGGAGCAGTACTTC. Its protein product is CASSSGLAGEEQYF.

The J gene is TRBJ2-7, the V gene TRBV19; D perhaps matches TRBD1 (6 bases). Trimming left V 3 bases short and J 6 bases short, with 12 bases between. The CDR3 runs 13 residues. Germline CDR1 reads LNHDA; CDR2 reads SQIVND (reference sequence). The CDR3 here is CASSMRDIREQYF. CDR3 bases: TGTGCCAGTAGTATGAGGGACATCCGCGAGCAGTACTTC.

V and J are TRBV6-6 and TRBJ1-1, with D possibly TRBD1 on 5 matching bases. The CDR3 length is 15 residues. V lost 0 bases, J lost 0 bases, and 8 bases lay in between. Looked up from germline, CDR1 is MNHNY and CDR2 is SVGAGI (reference sequence). CDR3 DNA sequence: TGTGCCAGCAGTTACTCAGGGGTGATGAACACTGAAGCTTTCTTT. Translation: CASSYSGVMNTEAFF.